The 18 T cell receptor beta chains presented below share a single source sample, sequenced in a study of cytomegalovirus exposure and HLA in healthy donors. Generated by immunoSEQ multiplex PCR, the TCRdb table keeps only in-frame clones and is missing some. Among tens of thousands of clones listed, 85% were seen once. Sample: PBMCs. These TCRs come from a man aged 30-40 years in good health and CMV-seronegative.

The chain has TRBV7-9 and TRBJ2-1, with TRBD2 matching over 10 bases. The germline gives CDR1 SEHNR, CDR2 FQNEAQ (reference sequence). The trim removed 5 bases at V and 1 base at J, leaving 8 bases unmatched. The CDR3 spans 17 residues. CDR3 amino acids: CASSQLHSGGSYNEQFF. The CDR3 DNA reads TGTGCCAGCAGCCAACTACATAGCGGGGGGTCCTACAATGAGCAGTTCTTC.

The rearrangement links TRBV7-9 to TRBJ1-4; D may be TRBD1 (6 bases). Germline V gene data show CDR1 as SEHNR and CDR2 as FQNEAQ (reference sequence). V was clipped by 1 base and J by 11 bases, with 8 bases between them. CDR3 size: 12 residues. This CDR3 reads CASSLVQGKLFF. The CDR3 region has the DNA TGTGCCAGCAGCTTAGTGCAGGGGAAACTGTTTTTT.

The chain joins TRBV2 to TRBJ2-1; no firm D call. V dropped 9 bases and J dropped 0 bases, with 18 bases sitting between them. This CDR3 contains 16 residues. From germline, CDR1 is SNHLY and CDR2 FYNNEI. The DNA for the CDR3 is TGTGCCAGTCTAAAGAGGCCGCTTCCCTCCTACAATGAGCAGTTCTTC. Translated, it gives CASLKRPLPSYNEQFF.

The rearrangement links TRBV6-5 to TRBJ2-1, with unresolved D. V was cut by 0 bases and J by 4 bases, with 13 bases left in between. The CDR3 runs to 16 residues. Germline-derived CDR1 and CDR2 are MNHEY and SVGAGI. The CDR3 sequence is CASSYSPTTEYNEQFF. The CDR3 DNA sequence: TGTGCCAGCAGTTACTCCCCCACTACTGAATACAATGAGCAGTTCTTC.

The chain combines TRBV30 with TRBJ1-5, with D perhaps matching TRBD1 (6 bases). Per the germline V gene, CDR1 is GTSNPN and CDR2 is SVGIG (reference sequence). CDR3 size: 15 residues. V lost 2 bases, J lost 6 bases, and 17 bases lay in between. The DNA for the CDR3 is TGTGCCTGGAGTCCGATACAGGGAATTGGTCAGCCCCAGCATTTT. The encoded protein is CAWSPIQGIGQPQHF.

The CDR3 protein is CASSSVLAGYEQFF. CDR3 bases: TGTGCCAGCAGCTCGGTGCTAGCGGGCTATGAGCAGTTCTTC. The V call is TRBV7-9, the J call TRBJ2-1; 8 positions match TRBD2. Germline values: CDR1 SEHNR, CDR2 FQNEAQ (reference sequence). The CDR3 runs to 14 residues. V lost 4 bases, J lost 8 bases, and 7 bases stayed unmatched.

The chain joins TRBV5-1 to TRBJ2-7; 9 positions agree with TRBD1. This CDR3 comprises 14 residues. The V gene end was trimmed by 4 bases and the J gene end by 1 base; junction bases not matched to a gene: 3. Germline lookup yields CDR1 SGHRS and CDR2 YFSETQ. In DNA, the CDR3 is TGCGCCAGCAGCGTCGGGACAGGGTCCTACGAGCAGTACGTC. It codes for CASSVGTGSYEQYV.

V and J are TRBV28 and TRBJ1-2; D uncertain. The CDR3 is 12 amino acids. Germline V CDR1 and CDR2: MDHEN, SYDVKM. V lost 8 bases, J lost 3 bases, and 10 bases lay in between. As DNA, the CDR3 is TGTGCCAGCTCCTCGTATGACTATGGCTACACCTTC. Amino acids: CASSSYDYGYTF.

CDR3 nucleotide sequence: TGTGCCAGCAGTGAAGCGGCTAGCAGTAACACCGGGGAGCTGTTTTTT. It translates to CASSEAASSNTGELFF. The chain is built from TRBV6-4 and TRBJ2-2; D possibly corresponds to TRBD2 (5 bases). The CDR3 runs 16 residues. Per the germline V gene, CDR1 is MRHNA and CDR2 is SNTAGT. V shed 3 bases and J shed 2 bases, with 13 bases lying between them.

V and J are TRBV5-1 and TRBJ2-1; maybe TRBD2 (6 bases). The V and J ends lost 7 bases and 4 bases respectively, with 15 bases between them. Looked up from germline, CDR1 is SGHRS and CDR2 is YFSETQ. This CDR3 spans 14 amino acids. CDR3 protein: CASAWGGEYNEQFF. The CDR3 DNA is TGCGCCAGCGCCTGGGGCGGGGAGTACAATGAGCAGTTCTTC.

The chain joins TRBV6-1 to TRBJ1-1; D not certain. The CDR3 has 13 amino acids. V dropped 8 bases and J dropped 2 bases, with 12 bases sitting between them. Per germline, CDR1 MNHNS and CDR2 SASEGT. CDR3: CASEGGINTEAFF. DNA of the CDR3: TGTGCCAGCGAAGGCGGAATAAACACTGAAGCTTTCTTT.

In its sample, this clone was seen once. The rearrangement joins TRBV5-1 to TRBJ2-3; 12 nucleotides match TRBD2. Germline CDR1 is SGHRS and CDR2 is YFSETQ. The CDR3 is 16 residues long. V dropped 2 bases and J dropped 7; count of bases not matched to a gene: 8. The CDR3 spells CASSFGLTSGRNTQYF. In DNA, the CDR3 is TGCGCCAGCAGCTTTGGTTTGACTAGCGGGAGAAATACGCAGTATTTT.

A few counts support this clone. The chain uses TRBV12-5 and TRBJ1-2, with D possibly being TRBD1 (6 bases). The CDR3 is 14 residues long. The ends were cut back, 7 bases at V and 4 bases at J, with 16 bases in the middle. Germline V lookup: CDR1 LGHNT, CDR2 FRNRAP. This CDR3 is CASAGPGVGYGYTF. In nucleotides, the CDR3 is TGTGCTAGTGCCGGCCCAGGGGTCGGCTATGGCTACACCTTC.

As DNA, the CDR3 is TGTGCCAGCAGCCGGGGCTCTGGGGCCAACGTCCTGACTTTC. Its translation is CASSRGSGANVLTF. This chain joins TRBV28 and TRBJ2-6; TRBD2 might be the D (5 bases). Germline lookup yields CDR1 MDHEN and CDR2 SYDVKM. Trimming cost V 6 bases and J 0 bases, with 6 bases left between them. This CDR3 contains 14 residues.

V usage is TRBV6-5 and J usage is TRBJ2-1, with D perhaps TRBD1 (6 bases). Trimming took 7 bases from V and 3 from J, leaving 16 bases between them. Per germline, CDR1 MNHEY and CDR2 SVGAGI. The length of the CDR3 is 15 residues. The CDR3 DNA reads as TGTGCCAGCACCCCACCGGGACACAACTACAATGAGCAGTTCTTC. Amino acids: CASTPPGHNYNEQFF.

J is TRBJ1-3 and V is TRBV15, with a possible D match to TRBD1 (5 bases). In germline, CDR1 is LNHNV, CDR2 YYDKDF (reference sequence). The germline V and J ends were trimmed by 0 bases and 10 bases, with 13 bases remaining between them. This CDR3 comprises 14 residues. As DNA, the CDR3 is TGTGCCACCAGCAGAGATACAGGAACTGGGACCATATATTTT. Protein: CATSRDTGTGTIYF.

The rearrangement uses TRBV7-2 and TRBJ1-1; no definite D call. The CDR3 is 17 amino acids. Germline V lookup: CDR1 SGHTA, CDR2 FQGNSA. With 5 bases removed from V and 5 bases from J, the gap between germline ends came to 24 bases. The CDR3 nucleotides read TGTGCCAGCAGCACCTTCTCGCCCCCTGCACCGGGGACTGAAGCTTTCTTT. Translated, it gives CASSTFSPPAPGTEAFF.

This clone came up once. This sequence joins TRBV5-6 and TRBJ2-7; the match to TRBD1 covers 7 bases. J was trimmed by 4 bases and V by 4 bases; bases with no gene match: 8. This CDR3 region has 14 residues. Germline lookup yields CDR1 SGHDT and CDR2 YYEEEE. This CDR3 reads CASSGPGQTYEQYF. The CDR3 nucleotides are TGTGCCAGCAGCGGGCCGGGACAGACTTACGAGCAGTACTTC. The whole variable domain, remainder taken from reference TRBV5-6 and TRBJ2-7, is DAGVTQSPTHLIKTRGQQVTLRCSPKSGHDTVSWYQQALGQGPQFIFQYYEEEERQRGNFPDRFSGHQFPNYSSELNVNALLLGDSALYLCASSGPGQTYEQYFGPGTRLTVT.